These T cell receptor delta chains were read from a single sample in a study of delta chains in infants with herpesvirus infections. TCRdb reprocessed the RT-PCR reads through CATT. The sample lists around 800 delta-chain clones, 15% to 19% occurring once. Sequencing used peripheral blood, obtained at time point 1 of longitudinal follow-up. The receptors come from a human donor who was a Ugandan infant, either HIV-exposed or HIV-unexposed (not recorded which). The CDR3 runs from the conserved cysteine through the conserved F or W. A D gene is named only where the DNA matches it firmly. Some rows mark clone size as missing; the rest say once, few, many or name a class of expanded clone.

-	TRDV1	19	few	TRDJ1	TGTGCTCTTGGGGAATACCCCCTCCCAACTGTGGGGTACACCGATAAACTCATCTTT	CALGEYPLPTVGYTDKLIF
TRDD3	TRDV2	21	large	TRDJ3	TGTGCCTGCGATACGGCTGGGGGATACGCGATCAGCTCCTGGGACACCCGACAGATGTTTTTC	CACDTAGGYAISSWDTRQMFF
TRDD3	TRDV1	20	medium-sized	TRDJ1	TGTGCTCTTGGGGAATCCCGACCTTCCTACTGGGGGATACGGCCCGATAAACTCATCTTT	CALGESRPSYWGIRPDKLIF
TRDD3	TRDV2	14	-	TRDJ2	TGTGCCTGTGACCCACTGGGGGATACAGCACAACTCTTCTTT	CACDPLGDTAQLFF
TRDD3	TRDV2	16	large	TRDJ2	TGTGCCTGTGACGCATTACTGGGGGATAAGACAGCACAACTCTTCTTT	CACDALLGDKTAQLFF
TRDD3	TRDV2	15	large	TRDJ2	TGTGCCTGTGACACCGTGGGGGATACGACAGCACAACTCTTCTTT	CACDTVGDTTAQLFF
-	TRDV2	18	medium-sized	TRDJ3	TGTGCCTGTGACACGAGCTACGCGTCAGACTGGGACACCCGACAGATGTTTTTC	CACDTSYASDWDTRQMFF
TRDD3	TRDV2	19	medium-sized	TRDJ1	TGTGCCTGTGACACCTTTACTGGGGGATACGCAGGAGAAGCCGATAAACTCATCTTT	CACDTFTGGYAGEADKLIF
-	TRDV1	22	large	TRDJ1	TGTGCTCTTGGGGATCTCCCGCTTCCTACGATAGCCGGGGGATCGAGCACCGATAAACTCATCTTT	CALGDLPLPTIAGGSSTDKLIF
TRDD3	TRDV1	19	medium-sized	TRDJ1	TGTGCTCTTGGGGTCCGGGCGTTCGGCCTGGGGGTATCCACCGATAAACTCATCTTT	CALGVRAFGLGVSTDKLIF
-	TRDV2	13	large	TRDJ3	TGTGCCTGTGACACCTGGGACACCCGACAGATGTTTTTC	CACDTWDTRQMFF
TRDD3	TRDV2	19	large	TRDJ3	TGTGCCTGTGACACCATTTCTGGGGGCCTCTCCTGGGACACCCGACAGATGTTTTTC	CACDTISGGLSWDTRQMFF
TRDD3	TRDV2	17	large	TRDJ1	TGTGCCTGTGACATACTGGGGGATAAAAAGTACACCGATAAACTCATCTTT	CACDILGDKKYTDKLIF
TRDD3	TRDV2	16	large	TRDJ1	TGTGCCTGTGACACCGTCTGGGGGATACGCACCGATAAACTCATCTTT	CACDTVWGIRTDKLIF
TRDD3	TRDV3	16	medium-sized	TRDJ1	TGTGCCTTTCGTTCTGGACTGGGGGCGCCAGACGATAAACTCATCTTT	CAFRSGLGAPDDKLIF
-	TRDV2	20	large	TRDJ3	TGTGCCTGTGACACCGTAGGGGGGTTATCGAGCTCCTGGGACACCCGACAGATGTTTTTC	CACDTVGGLSSSWDTRQMFF
TRDD3	TRDV2	19	large	TRDJ3	TGTGCCTGTGACAAAATACTGGGGGATTCCTCCTGGGACACCCGACAGATGTTTTTC	CACDKILGDSSWDTRQMFF
TRDD3	TRDV2	17	large	TRDJ3	TGTGCCTGTGACAGTACTGGGGGCTCCTGGGACACCCGACAGATGTTTTTC	CACDSTGGSWDTRQMFF
TRDD3	TRDV1	22	large	TRDJ1	TGTGCTCTTGGGGAACTTACCCTTACTAAGCGTACTGGGGGACCGTACACCGATAAACTCATCTTT	CALGELTLTKRTGGPYTDKLIF
-	TRDV1	27	large	TRDJ1	TGTGCTCTTGGGGAACAACGGGAACCTTCCTACAGGGGGATACGACCCTTTTACACCCCTTACACCGATAAACTCATCTTT	CALGEQREPSYRGIRPFYTPYTDKLIF
-	TRDV1	24	large	TRDJ3	TGTGCTCTTGGGGAACTGGCTCCTACGGGGTGGGGGCCCACCGCCTCCTGGGACACCCGACAGATGTTTTTC	CALGELAPTGWGPTASWDTRQMFF
-	TRDV2	17	large	TRDJ3	TGTGCCTGTGACACCGTGGGGGCCTCCTGGGACACCCGACAGATGTTTTTC	CACDTVGASWDTRQMFF
TRDD3	TRDV2	19	large	TRDJ3	TGTGCCTGTGACTCTGTACTGGGGGATTCCTCCTGGGACACCCGACAGATGTTTTTC	CACDSVLGDSSWDTRQMFF
TRDD3	TRDV2	17	large	TRDJ2	TGTGCCTGTGACGTACTGGGGGATACGCCTTTGACAGCACAACTCTTCTTT	CACDVLGDTPLTAQLFF
TRDD3	TRDV2	16	few	TRDJ2	TGTGCCTGTGACACCGGGATGGGGGATACGACAGCACAACTCTTCTTT	CACDTGMGDTTAQLFF
TRDD3	TRDV1	17	large	TRDJ1	TGTGCTCTTGGGGAACGGCCCCTCGGGGGGATTATGGGGCAACTCATCTTT	CALGERPLGGIMGQLIF
-	TRDV1	16	large	TRDJ1	TGTGCTCTTGGGGAACTAGAGGAGGGCTACACCGATAAACTCATCTTT	CALGELEEGYTDKLIF
-	TRDV2	14	large	TRDJ1	TGTGCCTGTGACACCGGGGGCAACACCGATAAACTCATCTTT	CACDTGGNTDKLIF
-	TRDV1	21	large	TRDJ1	TGTGCTCTTGGGGAACCCCCTTGCAGCCCTGGCGGATTTTGGAGAACCGATAAACTCATCTTT	CALGEPPCSPGGFWRTDKLIF
-	TRDV1	14	large	TRDJ1	TGTGCTCTTGGGGAACTGGCCGTACTGGGTAAACTCATCTTT	CALGELAVLGKLIF
TRDD3	TRDV1	23	medium-sized	TRDJ1	TGTGCTCTTGGGGAACTTGCCCGCCTTTATTATGGGGGATACGAGGAGTACACCGATAAACTCATCTTT	CALGELARLYYGGYEEYTDKLIF
-	TRDV1	22	large	TRDJ2	TGTGCTCTTGGGGGCTCCCCCCTCCCCCGGTCTGGTTTGCATTTTTTGACAGCACAACTCTTCTTT	CALGGSPLPRSGLHFLTAQLFF
-	TRAV38-2/DV8	18	-	TRDJ1	TGTGCTTATAGGGCCCAGAACAACCGAATAAGGGCCACCGATAAACTCATCTTT	CAYRAQNNRIRATDKLIF